This T cell receptor beta chain was sequenced during a study of T cell responses to AZD1222 COVID-19 vaccine. Whole-study findings and limits: Females made up more of the donors, who were largely white British, and clonal diversity may have come out too low.

Of note for this clone: What it binds is not known.

Losses at the gene ends were 6 bases for V and 4 bases for J; bases not matched to a gene: 6. CDR3 size: 14 residues. CDR1 MNHEY and CDR2 SVGAGI come from the germline V gene. TCRdb's table, derived via immunoSEQ multiplex PCR, lists solely in-frame clones and lacks some. The profile shows roughly 150,000 clones, 92% of them singletons. The chain employs TRBV6-5 and TRBJ2-7, with 10 bases fitting TRBD1. This sequence was found in an adult who received the AZD1222 COVID-19 vaccine. Sequenced here: peripheral blood, sampled 28 days after the second AZD1222 dose. The CDR3 here is CASRRRDRGYEQYF. The CDR3 nucleotides read TGTGCCAGCAGGCGCCGGGACAGGGGATACGAGCAGTACTTC.